What follows are 29 T cell receptor beta chains derived from one specimen sequenced in a study of blood T cell repertoires in COVID-19. TCRdb's copy holds only in-frame clones and misses some; the assay was immunoSEQ multiplex PCR. The sample lists more than 150,000 clones, about 86% occurring once. Material: peripheral blood. The origin of the receptors is a young man with active or convalescent COVID-19.

This clone was counted once. The chain's CDR3 is CASSPFASVNTEAFF. In DNA, the CDR3 is TGTGCCAGCAGCCCCTTCGCCAGCGTGAACACTGAAGCTTTCTTT. The chain joins TRBV16 to TRBJ1-1; no clear D. CDR1 and CDR2 (germline): KGHSY, FQNENV. This CDR3 has 15 amino acids. V was pared by 4 bases and J by 0 bases, with 12 bases between.

The chain links TRBV6-5 to TRBJ1-6; no firm D call. Germline CDR1 is MNHEY and CDR2 is SVGAGI. V was clipped by 0 bases and J by 0 bases, with 6 bases between them. This CDR3 is 16 amino acids long. The CDR3 region is CASSYSGSSYNSPLHF. DNA of the CDR3: TGTGCCAGCAGTTACTCTGGGAGCTCCTATAATTCACCCCTCCACTTT.

The V gene is TRBV19, the J gene TRBJ1-5; 7 bases align to TRBD1. The CDR3 loop spans 14 amino acids. Germline-derived CDR1 and CDR2 are LNHDA and SQIVND (reference sequence). V was clipped by 3 bases and J by 6 bases; unmatched bases: 5. CDR3 residues: CASSMAGGGQPQHF. In DNA, the CDR3 is TGTGCCAGTAGTATGGCAGGGGGAGGTCAGCCCCAGCATTTT.

This clone has more than one count but fewer than ten. This chain connects TRBV6-1 to TRBJ1-6, with no clear D. Germline V gene data show CDR1 as MNHNS and CDR2 as SASEGT. The length of the CDR3 is 16 residues. V gave up 1 base and J gave up 10 bases, with 17 bases separating them. For the CDR3, the DNA is TGTGCCAGCAGTGAAGAAGTTCCTGCGTCCTACTCACCCCTCCACTTT. Its protein product is CASSEEVPASYSPLHF.

V usage is TRBV19 and J usage is TRBJ1-2; 7 bases align to TRBD1. The CDR3 contains 15 residues. V dropped 5 bases and J dropped 7; count of bases not matched to a gene: 13. Germline CDR1 and CDR2: LNHDA and SQIVND (reference sequence). The CDR3 bases are TGTGCCAGTAGTCTCACTCTGCCCGACAGGGTTGGCTACACCTTC. Translating gives CASSLTLPDRVGYTF.

The table lists this clone with a few counts. V and J are TRBV12-5 and TRBJ1-5; D is perhaps TRBD1 (6 bases). Between the trimmed V and J ends, which lost 1 base and 7 bases, there was a span of 14 bases. The CDR3 is made up of 15 amino acids. Germline values: CDR1 LGHNT, CDR2 FRNRAP. CDR3 coding DNA: TGTGCTAGTGGTTTGGGACAGGAGCGTGGGCAGCCCCAGCATTTT. Translation: CASGLGQERGQPQHF.

This chain connects TRBV7-3 to TRBJ2-6; 9 bases match TRBD1. Germline loops: CDR1 SGHTA, CDR2 FQGTGA. The CDR3 is 18 residues long. V trimming: 4 bases; J trimming: 0 bases; junction bases outside the gene matches: 7. CDR3 DNA sequence: TGTGCCAGCAGCTCGCCGGGACAGGGACTCTCTGGGGCCAACGTCCTGACTTTC. Translating it yields CASSSPGQGLSGANVLTF.

The chain recombines TRBV7-9 with TRBJ1-3; 7 bases agree with TRBD1. The trim removed 4 bases at V and 0 bases at J, leaving 9 bases unmatched. Germline CDR1 is SEHNR and CDR2 is FQNEAQ (reference sequence). The CDR3 is made up of 17 amino acids. The CDR3 region has the DNA TGTGCCAGCAGCTCACCGGGACAGATCTTCTCTGGAAACACCATATATTTT. Protein product: CASSSPGQIFSGNTIYF.

The chain's CDR3 is CASSTRSFSGGYTF. CDR3 coding DNA: TGTGCCAGTAGTACTCGGTCCTTCTCGGGAGGCTACACCTTC. The chain joins TRBV19 to TRBJ1-2; D gene ambiguous. Germline-derived CDR1 and CDR2 are LNHDA and SQIVND (reference sequence). CDR3 length equals 14 residues. V was pared by 4 bases and J by 8 bases, with 17 bases between.

The CDR3 sequence is CASRLTGEKTQYF. The CDR3 nucleotides read TGTGCCAGCAGATTAACAGGGGAAAAGACCCAGTACTTC. The V and J genes are TRBV11-2 and TRBJ2-5; 7 bases fit TRBD1. J was trimmed by 6 bases and V by 6 bases; bases with no gene match: 7. The germline V gene has CDR1 SGHAT and CDR2 FQNNGV. The CDR3 extends over 13 amino acids.

This rearrangement joins TRBV18 to TRBJ2-2; TRBD1 matches 8 bases. Unmatched junction bases numbered 3, after V lost 2 bases and J lost 4 bases. Germline V gene lookup returns CDR1 KGHSH and CDR2 LQKENI. The CDR3 has 15 residues. CDR3 in amino acids: CASSPGQGSTGELFF. In DNA, the CDR3 is TGTGCCAGCTCACCAGGACAGGGTTCCACCGGGGAGCTGTTTTTT.

This clone was found once. The CDR3 sequence: CASSYLPGEAGSPLHF. CDR3 sequence (DNA): TGTGCCAGCAGTTACTTGCCGGGGGAGGCCGGTTCACCCCTCCACTTT. This chain uses TRBV6-5 with TRBJ1-6; the D gene is possibly TRBD1 (5 bases). Trimming removed 1 base at V and 9 bases at J, with 16 bases between. The CDR3 is 16 amino acids. Germline V gene data show CDR1 as MNHEY and CDR2 as SVGAGI.

This chain links TRBV9 with TRBJ2-5; D not resolved. The germline gives CDR1 SGDLS, CDR2 YYNGEE. The CDR3 has 14 amino acids. V gave up 3 bases and J gave up 1 base, with 10 bases separating them. The CDR3 DNA sequence: TGTGCCAGCAGCGCAGGCACATTCCAAGAGACCCAGTACTTC. Translated, it gives CASSAGTFQETQYF.

V gene TRBV6-5 combines with J gene TRBJ1-2, with TRBD1 matching over 8 bases. V gave up 5 bases and J gave up 8 bases; unmatched junction bases: 10. CDR3 length: 14 amino acids. Per the germline V gene, CDR1 is MNHEY and CDR2 is SVGAGI. The DNA of the CDR3 is TGTGCCAGCAGTACAGGGGGTACTACGGGGGGCTACACCTTC. Its translation is CASSTGGTTGGYTF.

The chain employs TRBV27 and TRBJ1-6; tentative D call: TRBD1 (6 bases). The V end was cut by 6 bases, the J end by 13 bases, with 13 bases between. Germline V lookup: CDR1 MNHEY, CDR2 SMNVEV (reference sequence). The CDR3 length is 12 residues. The CDR3 is CASSLNRGPLHF. The DNA of the CDR3 is TGTGCCAGCAGCTTAAATAGGGGGCCCCTCCACTTT.

The V call is TRBV2, the J call TRBJ2-7; 14 positions match TRBD2. Germline lookup yields CDR1 SNHLY and CDR2 FYNNEI. The V gene end was trimmed by 9 bases and the J gene end by 6 bases; junction bases not matched to a gene: 10. This CDR3 spans 15 amino acids. CDR3 in amino acids: CARETGLAGAGEQYF. CDR3 bases: TGTGCCAGGGAAACGGGACTAGCGGGAGCCGGCGAGCAGTACTTC.

The chain is built from TRBV6-2 or TRBV6-3 and TRBJ1-5; D ambiguous. Trimming removed 2 bases at V and 10 bases at J, with 12 bases between. The germline V gene has CDR1 MNHEY and CDR2 SVGEGT. The CDR3 loop spans 13 amino acids. The CDR3 sequence is CASSYERAIPQHF. The CDR3 nucleotides are TGTGCCAGCAGTTACGAGCGGGCGATACCCCAGCATTTT.

The rearrangement joins TRBV5-1 to TRBJ1-2; TRBD1 matches at 10 bases. Unmatched junction bases numbered 7, after V lost 4 bases and J lost 7 bases. The germline V gene encodes CDR1 SGHRS and CDR2 YFSETQ. The CDR3 has 14 amino acids. The CDR3: CASSPGDRGGGYTF. The DNA for the CDR3 is TGCGCCAGCAGCCCTGGGGACAGGGGAGGTGGCTACACCTTC.

The CDR3 sequence is CAWSRTNNQPQHF. CDR3 nucleotide sequence: TGTGCCTGGAGCAGGACAAACAATCAGCCCCAGCATTTT. V gene TRBV30 combines with J gene TRBJ1-5; TRBD1 might be the D (5 bases). CDR3 size: 13 residues. Trimming took off 3 bases at V and 3 bases at J, with 9 bases between the two ends. Per the germline V gene, CDR1 is GTSNPN and CDR2 is SVGIG (reference sequence).

The V call is TRBV10-1, the J call TRBJ1-1; a possible D gene is TRBD1 (6 bases). Germline V gene sequence: CDR1 WNHNN, CDR2 SYGVQD (reference sequence). V was trimmed by 6 bases and J by 7 bases, leaving 15 bases between them. This CDR3 contains 13 residues. The CDR3 here is CASRRTANDEAFF. DNA of the CDR3: TGCGCCAGCAGAAGGACAGCTAACGATGAAGCTTTCTTT.

The chain recombines TRBV4-3 with TRBJ2-3, with D possibly matching TRBD1 (5 bases). This CDR3 contains 16 residues. Deletions cut 0 bases from V and 3 bases from J, with 13 bases between. From germline, CDR1 is LGHNA and CDR2 YSLEER. CDR3 coding DNA: TGCGCCAGCAGCCAAGATACATTGGGGCGGACAGATACGCAGTATTTT. This codes for CASSQDTLGRTDTQYF.

This clone has only one observation. The V call is TRBV28, the J call TRBJ1-1; D is unclear. Trimming stripped 3 bases from V and 6 bases from J, with 11 bases between. CDR1 and CDR2 (germline): MDHEN, SYDVKM. The CDR3 extends over 13 amino acids. CDR3 residues: CASSFRGSAEAFF. CDR3 DNA: TGTGCCAGCAGTTTCAGAGGGAGTGCTGAAGCTTTCTTT. The full variable domain, its missing parts supplied by reference TRBV28 and TRBJ1-1, is DVKVTQSSRYLVKRTGEKVFLECVQDMDHENMFWYRQDPGLGLRLIYFSYDVKMKEKGDIPEGYSVSREKKERFSLILESASTNQTSMYLCASSFRGSAEAFFGQGTRLTVV.

The rearrangement links TRBV7-8 to TRBJ1-4; D not resolved. The germline CDR1 and CDR2 sequences are SGHVS and FQNEAQ. Trimming left V 1 base short and J 4 bases short, with 25 bases between. The CDR3 sequence is 20 residues long. The CDR3 sequence is CASSLDRWGPSGKSNEKLFF. Here the CDR3 DNA reads TGTGCCAGCAGCTTAGATCGGTGGGGTCCTTCGGGGAAAAGTAATGAAAAACTGTTTTTT.

The J gene is TRBJ2-6, the V gene TRBV19, with 7 bases aligning to TRBD1. CDR3 size: 18 residues. V lost 4 bases, J lost 0 bases, and 9 bases stayed unmatched. Germline loops: CDR1 LNHDA, CDR2 SQIVND (reference sequence). The CDR3 here is CASSRAQGVDSGANVLTF. The CDR3 bases are TGTGCCAGTAGTAGAGCTCAGGGGGTAGACTCTGGGGCCAACGTCCTGACTTTC.

This chain links TRBV4-1 with TRBJ1-2; 8 nucleotides line up with TRBD1. The J segment lost 6 bases and the V segment lost 4 bases, leaving 7 bases of the junction unmatched. The CDR3 has 14 amino acids. The germline V gene encodes CDR1 MGHRA and CDR2 YSYEKL. The CDR3 nucleotides read TGCGCCAGCAGCCTGGAGGACAGGGTGGATGGCTACACCTTC. This codes for CASSLEDRVDGYTF.

On this clone: One end of the junction fails to match germline, which may point to a read error. The genes are TRBV9 and TRBJ2-1; TRBD2 matches 10 bases. The CDR3 totals 15 residues. The germline V gene encodes CDR1 SGDLS and CDR2 YYNGEE. CDR3 nucleotides: TGTGCCAGCAGCCCGGGAGGGGAGCTAGCGGGAGAGAGAATCTTC. Translation gives CASSPGGELAGERIF.

V and J are TRBV6-5 and TRBJ2-1; D unresolved. Germline lookup yields CDR1 MNHEY and CDR2 SVGAGI. V lost 5 bases, J lost 1 base, and 9 bases lay in between. This CDR3 region has 14 residues. The CDR3 region has the DNA TGTGCCAGCAGTATAGCCAGATCCTACAATGAGCAGTTCTTC. This codes for CASSIARSYNEQFF.

V and J are TRBV6-2 or TRBV6-3 and TRBJ2-7; D is possibly TRBD2 (7 bases). The CDR3 has 14 amino acids. V was pared by 2 bases and J by 3 bases, with 11 bases between. Germline CDR1 reads MNHEY; CDR2 reads SVGEGT. CDR3 amino acids: CASSYLGGLYEQYV. CDR3 DNA: TGTGCCAGCAGTTACCTCGGGGGGCTCTACGAGCAGTACGTC.

In its sample, this clone was seen once. This chain connects TRBV27 to TRBJ2-1, with 8 positions matching TRBD2. The CDR3 sequence is 12 residues long. Trimming removed 7 bases from V and 9 bases from J; junction bases left unmatched: 5. In germline, CDR1 is MNHEY, CDR2 SMNVEV (reference sequence). CDR3 bases: TGTGCCAGCAAGGCGGGAGGCACTGAGCAGTTCTTC. Translating gives CASKAGGTEQFF.